Below, 6 T cell receptor beta chains from the same sample are listed, as sequenced in a study of T cell repertoires in cytomegalovirus infection. TCRdb called the reads again in MiXCR, with one record for every CDR3 protein. The sample lists 200,000 to 250,000 distinct CDR3 sequences, 9% to 15% occurring once. Sequencing was carried out using PBMCs. These receptor sequences come from a human donor in good health (CMV status not recorded). Some clones in this sample may be carry-over from other donors' samples.

The V gene is TRBV7-2, the J gene TRBJ2-1, with TRBD2 matching over 7 bases. Germline trimming cut 7 bases from V and 6 bases from J; bases unmatched to any gene: 9. The CDR3 has 14 residues. The V gene's germline CDR1 is SGHTA and CDR2 FQGNSA. CDR3 DNA: TGTGCCAGCACTAAACCCAGCGGGGCCAATGAGCAGTTCTTC. Its protein is CASTKPSGANEQFF. Together with reference TRBV7-2 and TRBJ2-1, the CDR3 gives the full variable domain: GAGVSQSPSNKVTEKGKDVELRCDPISGHTALYWYRQSLGQGLEFLIYFQGNSAPDKSGLPSDRFSAERTGGSVSTLTIQRTQQEDSAVYLCASTKPSGANEQFFGPGTRLTVL.

This clonotype was seen a handful of times. V gene TRBV25-1 combines with J gene TRBJ2-5; 9 bases map to TRBD2. With V trimmed by 1 base and J by 3 bases, 3 bases remained unmatched. The CDR3 has 15 residues. Germline V gives CDR1 MGHDK, CDR2 SYGVNS. CDR3 amino acids: CASSEWSSGKETQYF. Here the CDR3 DNA reads TGTGCCAGCAGTGAATGGTCTAGCGGGAAAGAGACCCAGTACTTC.

This clonotype appeared a single time. The chain joins TRBV4-2 to TRBJ2-2, with D possibly being TRBD1 (5 bases). Between the trimmed V and J ends, which lost 6 bases and 0 bases, there was a span of 11 bases. The CDR3 sequence is 15 residues long. Germline lookup yields CDR1 LGHNA and CDR2 YNFKEQ. Here the CDR3 reads CASSRQPSNTGELFF. CDR3 nucleotides: TGTGCCAGCAGTCGACAGCCCTCGAACACCGGGGAGCTGTTTTTT.

This clonotype was observed a handful of times. This chain joins TRBV5-1 and TRBJ2-6, with D unresolved. V lost 5 bases and J 4 bases, leaving 10 bases between the germline ends. CDR1 and CDR2 (germline): SGHRS, YFSETQ. CDR3 length: 14 amino acids. The CDR3 bases are TGCGCCAGCAGTAGGGAATCGGGGGCCAACGTCCTGACTTTC. Its protein is CASSRESGANVLTF.

This clonotype has ten or more counts. The CDR3 DNA reads as TGTGCCAGCAGTTTAGAGCCGGGGAGCGTGAACACTGAAGCTTTCTTT. Protein: CASSLEPGSVNTEAFF. The J gene is TRBJ1-1, the V gene TRBV28; no clear D. The V and J ends lost 2 bases and 0 bases respectively, with 13 bases between them. The CDR3 is 16 residues long. The germline V gene encodes CDR1 MDHEN and CDR2 SYDVKM.

This clonotype was recorded at least ten times. The V call is TRBV7-2, the J call TRBJ1-5; D is undetermined. The ends were cut back, 0 bases at V and 7 bases at J, with 13 bases in the middle. Germline V gene data show CDR1 as SGHTA and CDR2 as FQGNSA. The CDR3 extends over 15 amino acids. CDR3 region: CASSLASGLGQPQHF. CDR3 DNA: TGTGCCAGCAGCTTAGCCTCCGGCCTAGGGCAGCCCCAGCATTTT.